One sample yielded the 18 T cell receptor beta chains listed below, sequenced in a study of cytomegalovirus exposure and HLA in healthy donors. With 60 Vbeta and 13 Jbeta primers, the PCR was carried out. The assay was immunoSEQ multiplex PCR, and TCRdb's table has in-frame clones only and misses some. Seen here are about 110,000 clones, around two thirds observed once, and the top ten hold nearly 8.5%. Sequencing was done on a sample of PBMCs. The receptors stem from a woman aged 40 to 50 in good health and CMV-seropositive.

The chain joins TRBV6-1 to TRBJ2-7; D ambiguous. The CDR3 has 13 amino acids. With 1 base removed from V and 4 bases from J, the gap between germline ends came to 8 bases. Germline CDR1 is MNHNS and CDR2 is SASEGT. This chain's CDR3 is CASSEGYSYEQYF. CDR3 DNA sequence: TGTGCCAGCAGTGAAGGCTACAGTTACGAGCAGTACTTC.

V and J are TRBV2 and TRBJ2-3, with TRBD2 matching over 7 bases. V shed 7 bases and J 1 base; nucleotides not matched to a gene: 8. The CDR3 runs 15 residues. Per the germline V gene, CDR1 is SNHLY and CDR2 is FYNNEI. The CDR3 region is CASNEGLAGTDTQYF. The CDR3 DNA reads TGTGCCAGCAACGAGGGCCTAGCGGGCACAGATACGCAGTATTTT.

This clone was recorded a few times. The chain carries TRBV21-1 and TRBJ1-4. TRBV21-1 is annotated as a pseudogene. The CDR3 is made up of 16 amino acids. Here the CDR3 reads CASRKRRVPVPEKLFF. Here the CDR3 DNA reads TGTGCCAGCAGAAAACGGAGGGTCCCGGTTCCCGAAAAACTGTTTTTT.

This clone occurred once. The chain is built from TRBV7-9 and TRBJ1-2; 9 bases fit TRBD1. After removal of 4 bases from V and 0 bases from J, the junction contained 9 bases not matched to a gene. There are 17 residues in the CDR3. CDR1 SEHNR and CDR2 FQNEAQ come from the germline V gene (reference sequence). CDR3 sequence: CASSSAAGQGTNYGYTF. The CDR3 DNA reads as TGTGCCAGCAGCTCGGCGGCCGGACAGGGGACTAACTATGGCTACACCTTC.

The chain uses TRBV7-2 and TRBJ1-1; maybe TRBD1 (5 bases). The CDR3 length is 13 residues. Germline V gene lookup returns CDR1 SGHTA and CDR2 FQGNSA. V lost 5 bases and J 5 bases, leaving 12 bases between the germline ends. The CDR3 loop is CASSADIRTEAFF. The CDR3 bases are TGTGCCAGCAGCGCGGACATTCGTACTGAAGCTTTCTTT.

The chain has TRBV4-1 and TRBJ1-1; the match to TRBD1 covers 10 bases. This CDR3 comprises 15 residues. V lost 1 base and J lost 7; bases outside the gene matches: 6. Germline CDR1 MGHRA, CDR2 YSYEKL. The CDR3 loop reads CASSQAGTGVIEAFF. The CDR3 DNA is TGCGCCAGCAGCCAAGCCGGGACAGGGGTAATTGAAGCTTTCTTT.

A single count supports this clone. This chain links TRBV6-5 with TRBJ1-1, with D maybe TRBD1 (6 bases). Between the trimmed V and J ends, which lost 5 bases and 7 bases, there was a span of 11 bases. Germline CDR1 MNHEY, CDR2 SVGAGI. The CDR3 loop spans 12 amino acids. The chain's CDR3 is CASSPGESEAFF. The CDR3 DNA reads TGTGCCAGCAGTCCAGGGGAGAGTGAAGCTTTCTTT.

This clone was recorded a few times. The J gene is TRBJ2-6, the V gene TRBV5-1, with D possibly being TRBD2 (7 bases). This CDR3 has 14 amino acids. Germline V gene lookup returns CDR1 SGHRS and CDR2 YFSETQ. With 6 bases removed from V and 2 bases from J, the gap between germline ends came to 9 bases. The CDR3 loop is CASMRGPGANVLTF. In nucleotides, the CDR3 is TGCGCCAGCATGCGGGGGCCTGGGGCCAACGTCCTGACTTTC.

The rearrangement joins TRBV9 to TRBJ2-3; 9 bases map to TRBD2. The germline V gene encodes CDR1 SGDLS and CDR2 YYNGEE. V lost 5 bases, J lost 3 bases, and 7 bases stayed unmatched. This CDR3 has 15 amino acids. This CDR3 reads CASRPSGGFTDTQYF. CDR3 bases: TGTGCCAGCAGACCCAGCGGGGGGTTTACAGATACGCAGTATTTT.

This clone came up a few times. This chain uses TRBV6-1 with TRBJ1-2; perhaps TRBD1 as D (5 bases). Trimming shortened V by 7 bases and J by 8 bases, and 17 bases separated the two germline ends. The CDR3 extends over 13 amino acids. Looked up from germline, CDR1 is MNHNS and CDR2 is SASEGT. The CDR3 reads CASTLGLRLGYTF. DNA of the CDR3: TGTGCCAGCACCCTGGGGCTGCGTCTCGGCTACACCTTC.

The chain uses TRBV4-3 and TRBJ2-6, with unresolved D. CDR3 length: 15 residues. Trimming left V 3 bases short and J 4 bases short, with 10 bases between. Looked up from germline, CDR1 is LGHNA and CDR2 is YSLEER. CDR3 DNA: TGCGCCAGCAGCCAGAGAGTATCCGGGGCCAACGTCCTGACTTTC. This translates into CASSQRVSGANVLTF.

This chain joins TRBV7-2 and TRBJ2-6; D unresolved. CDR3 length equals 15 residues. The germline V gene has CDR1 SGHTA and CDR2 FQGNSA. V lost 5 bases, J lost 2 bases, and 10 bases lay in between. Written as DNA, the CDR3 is TGTGCCAGCAGCCTTAACCCGGCTGGGGCCAACGTCCTGACTTTC. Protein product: CASSLNPAGANVLTF.

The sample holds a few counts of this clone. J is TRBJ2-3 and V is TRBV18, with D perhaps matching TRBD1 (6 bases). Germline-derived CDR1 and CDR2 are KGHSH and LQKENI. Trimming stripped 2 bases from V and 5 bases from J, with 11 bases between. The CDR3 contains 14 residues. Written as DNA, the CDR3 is TGTGCCAGCTCACCAGGGGGCGGTGGAGATACGCAGTATTTT. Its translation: CASSPGGGGDTQYF.

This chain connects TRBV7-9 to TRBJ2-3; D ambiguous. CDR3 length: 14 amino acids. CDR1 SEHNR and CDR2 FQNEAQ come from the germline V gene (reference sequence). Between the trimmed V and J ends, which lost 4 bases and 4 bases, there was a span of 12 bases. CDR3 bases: TGTGCCAGCAGCTCAATCAGCGCCGCAGATACGCAGTATTTT. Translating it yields CASSSISAADTQYF.

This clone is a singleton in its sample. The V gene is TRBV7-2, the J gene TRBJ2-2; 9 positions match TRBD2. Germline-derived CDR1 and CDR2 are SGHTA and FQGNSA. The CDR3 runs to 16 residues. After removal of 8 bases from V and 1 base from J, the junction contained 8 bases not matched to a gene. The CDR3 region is CASWGSGGLNTGELFF. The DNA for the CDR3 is TGTGCCAGCTGGGGTAGCGGGGGCCTGAACACCGGGGAGCTGTTTTTT.

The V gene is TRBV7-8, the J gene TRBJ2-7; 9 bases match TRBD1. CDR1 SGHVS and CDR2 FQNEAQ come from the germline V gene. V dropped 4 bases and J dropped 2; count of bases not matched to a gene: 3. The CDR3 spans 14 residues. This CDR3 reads CASSWDRETYEQYF. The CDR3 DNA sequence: TGTGCCAGCAGCTGGGACAGGGAAACCTACGAGCAGTACTTC.

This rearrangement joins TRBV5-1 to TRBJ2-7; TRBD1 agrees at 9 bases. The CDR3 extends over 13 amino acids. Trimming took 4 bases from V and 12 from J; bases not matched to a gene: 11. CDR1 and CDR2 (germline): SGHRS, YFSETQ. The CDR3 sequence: CASSGEDRGVGYF. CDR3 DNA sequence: TGCGCCAGCAGCGGGGAGGACAGGGGTGTCGGGTACTTC.

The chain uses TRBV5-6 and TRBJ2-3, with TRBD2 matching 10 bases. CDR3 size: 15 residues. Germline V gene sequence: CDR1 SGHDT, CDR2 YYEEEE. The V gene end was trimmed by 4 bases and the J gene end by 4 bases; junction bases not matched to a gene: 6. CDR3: CASSQPSGGADTQYF. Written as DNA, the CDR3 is TGTGCCAGCAGCCAGCCGAGCGGGGGGGCAGATACGCAGTATTTT.